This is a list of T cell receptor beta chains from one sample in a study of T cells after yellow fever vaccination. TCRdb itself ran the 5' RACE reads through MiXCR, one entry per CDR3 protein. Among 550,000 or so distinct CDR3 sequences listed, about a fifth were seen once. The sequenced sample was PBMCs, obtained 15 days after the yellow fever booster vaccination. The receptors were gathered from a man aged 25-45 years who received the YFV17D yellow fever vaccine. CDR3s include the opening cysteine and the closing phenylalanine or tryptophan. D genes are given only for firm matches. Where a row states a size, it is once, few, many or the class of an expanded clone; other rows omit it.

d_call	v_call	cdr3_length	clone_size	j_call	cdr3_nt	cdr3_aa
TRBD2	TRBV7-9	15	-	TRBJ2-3	TGTGCCAGCAGCGGCGGGGGTAGAAGCACAGATACGCAGTATTTT	CASSGGGRSTDTQYF
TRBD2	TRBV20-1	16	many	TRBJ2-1	TGCAGTGCTAGAGCGACTAGCGGGAGGGGTCGGAATGAGCAGTTCTTC	CSARATSGRGRNEQFF
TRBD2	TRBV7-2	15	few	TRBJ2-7	TGTGCCAGCAGCCCTAGCGGGAGTAGGGCCTACGAGCAGTACTTC	CASSPSGSRAYEQYF
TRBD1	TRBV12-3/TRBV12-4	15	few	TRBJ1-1	TGTGCCAGCAGTTCAGGGACAGGGTTTGGCACTGAAGCTTTCTTT	CASSSGTGFGTEAFF
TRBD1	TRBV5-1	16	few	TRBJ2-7	TGCGCCAGCAGCTTGGGTGGACAGGACCTTGTCGTCGAGCAGTACTTC	CASSLGGQDLVVEQYF
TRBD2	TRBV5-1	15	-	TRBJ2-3	TGCGCCAGCAGCCCTAGCGGGAGGGTAGCAGATACGCAGTATTTT	CASSPSGRVADTQYF
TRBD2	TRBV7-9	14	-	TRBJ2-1	TGTGCCAGCAGCGCCCTAGCGGCCGGCGGGGAGCAGTTCTTC	CASSALAAGGEQFF
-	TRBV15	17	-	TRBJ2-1	TGTGCCACCAGCAGATTCTTTTCGGCCATAGCCTACAATGAGCAGTTCTTC	CATSRFFSAIAYNEQFF
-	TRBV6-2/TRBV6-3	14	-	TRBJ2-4	TGTGCCAGCAGTTTTGAGTTAGCCAAAAACATTCAGTACTTC	CASSFELAKNIQYF
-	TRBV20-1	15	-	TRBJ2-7	TGCAGTGCAACTAGCAGAGCTCGCAGCTCCTACGAGCAGTACTTC	CSATSRARSSYEQYF
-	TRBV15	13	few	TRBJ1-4	TGTGCCACCAGGCCGGCGGGAAATGAAAAACTGTTTTTT	CATRPAGNEKLFF
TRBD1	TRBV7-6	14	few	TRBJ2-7	TGTGCCAGCAGCTTTCGCCAGGGACAGGGCGTGCAGTACTTC	CASSFRQGQGVQYF
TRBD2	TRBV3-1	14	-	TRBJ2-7	TGTGCCAGCAGCCAAGGTCGGGAGGGCTACGAGCAGTACTTC	CASSQGREGYEQYF
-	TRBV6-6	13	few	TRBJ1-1	TGTGCCAGCAGAATCGACAGGTACACTGAAGCTTTCTTT	CASRIDRYTEAFF
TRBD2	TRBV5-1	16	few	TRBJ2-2	TGCGCCAGCAGCTTAGCGGGAGGTTTGAACACCGGGGAGCTGTTTTTT	CASSLAGGLNTGELFF
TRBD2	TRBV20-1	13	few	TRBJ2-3	TGCAGTGTTGCGGGAGTGGCGGTAGATACGCAGTATTTT	CSVAGVAVDTQYF
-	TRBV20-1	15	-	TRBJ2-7	TGCAGTGCTTCACCCAGGGGCAGGGCCCCGCTCGAGCAGTACTTC	CSASPRGRAPLEQYF
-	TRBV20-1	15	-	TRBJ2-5	TGCAGTGCTAGGGGCCCGGACAGACTTCAAGAGACCCAGTACTTC	CSARGPDRLQETQYF
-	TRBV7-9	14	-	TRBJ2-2	TGTGCCAGCAGCTTATCAGCGTGGACCGGGGAGCTGTTTTTT	CASSLSAWTGELFF
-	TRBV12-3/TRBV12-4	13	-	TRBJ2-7	TGTGCCAGCAGTGGACAGATTCCAGGCGAGCAGTACTTC	CASSGQIPGEQYF
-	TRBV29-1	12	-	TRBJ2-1	TGCAGCGTTGTCTCAGGTAGCAATGAGCAGTTCTTC	CSVVSGSNEQFF
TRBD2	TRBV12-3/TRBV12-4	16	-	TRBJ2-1	TGTGCCAGCAGTTTAGCGCTGAGCGGGGACGACAATGAGCAGTTCTTC	CASSLALSGDDNEQFF
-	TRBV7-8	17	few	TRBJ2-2	TGTGCCAGCGGTATTGCCCGAGGCGGGCGTAACACCGGGGAGCTGTTTTTT	CASGIARGGRNTGELFF
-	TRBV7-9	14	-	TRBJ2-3	TGTGCCAGCAGCCCCGGCCGGGGTAGGTTCCCGCAGTATTTT	CASSPGRGRFPQYF
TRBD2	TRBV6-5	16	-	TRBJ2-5	TGTGCCAGCAGTTTCTCGACTAGCGGGAGGCCAGAGACCCAGTACTTC	CASSFSTSGRPETQYF
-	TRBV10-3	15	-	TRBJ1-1	TGTGCCATCAGTGTAGGAGTAACGAGGGACACTGAAGCTTTCTTT	CAISVGVTRDTEAFF
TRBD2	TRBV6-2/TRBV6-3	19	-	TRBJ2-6	TGTGCCAGCAACTGGGGGGTAGCGGGAGGATCCTCTGGGGCCAACGTCCTGACTTTC	CASNWGVAGGSSGANVLTF
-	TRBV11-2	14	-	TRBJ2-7	TGTGCCAGCAGCATTAGTAGGGCTTACTACGAGCAGTACTTC	CASSISRAYYEQYF
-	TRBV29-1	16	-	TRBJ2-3	TGCAGCGTTGAAGATCGAAGGGGGGGTCGCACAGATACGCAGTATTTT	CSVEDRRGGRTDTQYF
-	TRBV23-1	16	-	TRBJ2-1	TGCGCCAGCAGTCAATCGTGGGGCCATATCTACAATGAGCAGTTCTTC	CASSQSWGHIYNEQFF
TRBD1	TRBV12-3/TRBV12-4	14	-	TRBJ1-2	TGTGCCAGCCGCAACCAGAAAGGGGGGACAGGGCAAAACTTC	CASRNQKGGTGQNF
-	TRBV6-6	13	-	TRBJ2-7	TGTGCCAGCAGTTACTCCCGGGACTTTGGGCAGTACTTC	CASSYSRDFGQYF
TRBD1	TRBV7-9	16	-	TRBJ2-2	TGTGCCAGCAGAAAAGGTGCAGGGGGTAACACCGGGGAGCTGTTTTTT	CASRKGAGGNTGELFF
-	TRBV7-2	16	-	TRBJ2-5	TGTGCCAGCAGCTTAGGGTCCTGGGGCCCCGGGGAGACCCAGTACTTC	CASSLGSWGPGETQYF
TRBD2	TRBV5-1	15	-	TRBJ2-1	TGCGCCAGCAGCTCGGGACTAGCGGGAGACGATGAGCAGTTCTTC	CASSSGLAGDDEQFF
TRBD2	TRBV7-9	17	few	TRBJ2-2	TGTGCCAGCAGCTTAGTTCGGCGGGAGTTCTACACCGGGGAGCTGTTTTTT	CASSLVRREFYTGELFF
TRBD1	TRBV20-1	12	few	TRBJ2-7	TGCAGTGCCAGAACCGACAGGGACGAGCAGTACTTC	CSARTDRDEQYF
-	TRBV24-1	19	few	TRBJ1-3	TGTGCCACCAGTGATTTCTTGAATCCGCGCCAGGGATGGAGAAACACCATATATTTT	CATSDFLNPRQGWRNTIYF
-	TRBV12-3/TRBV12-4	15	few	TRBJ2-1	TGTGCCAGCAGTCCCGGGACTCTGGGTAGCGATGAGCAGTTCTTC	CASSPGTLGSDEQFF
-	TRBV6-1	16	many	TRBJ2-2	TGTGCCAGCAGTGACGAGCACAGGGCGAACACCGGGGAGCTGTTTTTT	CASSDEHRANTGELFF
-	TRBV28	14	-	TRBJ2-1	TGTGCCAGCAGAGGACTTCCGAGCGGCAATGAGCAGTTCTTC	CASRGLPSGNEQFF
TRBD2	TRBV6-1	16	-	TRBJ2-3	TGTGCCAGCAGTAAGCCGGGACTAGCGGCCACAGATACGCAGTATTTT	CASSKPGLAATDTQYF
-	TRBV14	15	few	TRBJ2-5	TGTGCCAGCAGCATTCCTACCGGCGGGGTAGAGACCCAGTACTTC	CASSIPTGGVETQYF
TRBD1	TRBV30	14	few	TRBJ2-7	TGTGCCTGGAGCTTGGGACAGGGGAGGGACGAGCAGTACTTC	CAWSLGQGRDEQYF
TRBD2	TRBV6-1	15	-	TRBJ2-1	TGTGCCAGCAGAAACCCGGGACTAGGAAGGGTTGAGCAGTTCTTC	CASRNPGLGRVEQFF
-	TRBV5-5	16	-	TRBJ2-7	TGTGCCAGCAGCTTGGTTCCCAGCGGAGATTACTACGAGCAGTACTTC	CASSLVPSGDYYEQYF
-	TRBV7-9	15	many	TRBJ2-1	TGTGCCAGCAGCTTCATTCCAACCTCCTACAATGAGCAGTTCTTC	CASSFIPTSYNEQFF
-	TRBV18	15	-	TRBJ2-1	TGTGCCAGCTCACCACAAATGGGACACGACAATGAGCAGTTCTTC	CASSPQMGHDNEQFF
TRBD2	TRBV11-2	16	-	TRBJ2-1	TGTGCCAGCAGCTTACCGGGACTAGCGACTTACAATGAGCAGTTCTTC	CASSLPGLATYNEQFF
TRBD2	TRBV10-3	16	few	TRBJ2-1	TGTGCCATCAGTGAGTCTTCTAGCGGGAACTGGTATGAGCAGTTCTTC	CAISESSSGNWYEQFF
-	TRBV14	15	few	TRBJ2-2	TGTGCCAGCAGCGCTTTTAGCGGAAACACCGGGGAGCTGTTTTTT	CASSAFSGNTGELFF
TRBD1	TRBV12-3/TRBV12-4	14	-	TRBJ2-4	TGTGCCAGCAGTCGGACAGGGTATTCAGACATTCAGTACTTC	CASSRTGYSDIQYF